This entry features one T cell receptor (beta chain) sequence. Original handling: It was from reference gene primer amplification that nucleated cell counts were estimated. TCRdb keeps only in-frame clones here, not all; method: immunoSEQ multiplex PCR. V, J and clone size were drawn from that table, and D and trimming were deduced from the DNA. The sample has 220,000 or so clones, roughly nine tenths seen once; the top ten hold over 0.75%. The source of the sample is a study of blood T cell repertoires in COVID-19. Seattle patient enrollment occurred during active infection, with longitudinal follow-up thereafter. CDR3 length equals 13 residues. Germline V gives CDR1 MNHNY, CDR2 SVGAGI (reference sequence). V was trimmed by 6 bases and J by 4 bases, leaving 13 bases between them.

The specimen sequenced was peripheral blood. This receptor was obtained from a man aged 60-69 years with COVID-19, enrolled during active disease. V usage is TRBV6-6 and J usage is TRBJ2-7; D is possibly TRBD1 (6 bases). CDR3 nucleotides: TGTGCCAGCAGGGGTGGACAGACTTACGAGCAGTACTTC. As protein: CASRGGQTYEQYF.